This TCR beta chain came from a study of blood T cell repertoires in COVID-19. Whole-study context: Acute and convalescent COVID-19 samples came from the United States, Italy and Spain.

In the original workflow: Estimation of nucleated cell counts relied on the amplification of reference gene primers. Using immunoSEQ multiplex PCR, the repertoire was profiled, and TCRdb retains in-frame clones only, with some absent. Clone size and the V and J calls come from that table; the DNA yielded D and trimming. The top ten hold about 0.95% of the sample, which has around 200,000 clones, just under 90% seen once. This clone occurred a few times. This CDR3 region has 14 residues. Trimming took 4 bases from V and 4 from J; bases not matched to a gene: 6. Germline values: CDR1 MNHNY, CDR2 SVGAGI (reference sequence).

Sequencing was carried out using peripheral blood. This rearrangement joins TRBV6-6 to TRBJ1-2; the match to TRBD1 covers 7 bases. The clonotype was recovered from a woman younger than 30 who had recovered from COVID-19. The CDR3 DNA reads TGTGCCAGCAGTTCGTACCGGGACAGCTATGGCTACACCTTC. Protein sequence: CASSSYRDSYGYTF.